The clone carrying this T cell receptor (beta chain) has a count of ten or more. Its antigen remains unidentified. The data originate from a study of neurological immune-mediated disorders. The germline V and J ends were trimmed by 6 bases and 3 bases, with 15 bases remaining between them. The germline V gene encodes CDR1 MNHEY and CDR2 SMNVEV (reference sequence). This CDR3 has 15 residues. General observations from the study: Phylogenetically, 18 of 34 multiple sclerosis patients' repertoires fell into one related-CDR3 cluster, a possible signature. Patients with HTLV-1-associated myelopathy showed the most TCR clonal expansion. Those with multiple sclerosis showed the least, falling below healthy controls.

The authors produced cDNA by 5'RACE using 10-nucleotide random UMIs. TCRdb reanalysed the 5' RACE reads using MiXCR and keeps one entry per CDR3 protein. Here the sample spans about 89,000 distinct CDR3 sequences, 2.5% to 3% being singletons. The material sequenced was PBMCs. This chain connects TRBV27 to TRBJ1-5, with D maybe TRBD1 (6 bases). The source of this sequence is a young woman with multiple sclerosis. The CDR3 DNA reads as TGTGCCAGCAGGAGGTCGGGGGCGAACAATCAGCCCCAGCATTTT. This translates into CASRRSGANNQPQHF.